Sequencing of this T cell receptor (beta chain) was carried out in a study of kidney transplant recipient with SARS-CoV-2 infection. MiXCR, applied by TCRdb to the reads, yields one record per CDR3 protein. Of roughly 230,000 distinct CDR3 sequences in the sample, 29% are singletons; the top ten hold less than 8.5%. Trimming at V came to 1 base and at J to 1 base, leaving 2 bases not matched to a gene. In germline, CDR1 is LGHNA, CDR2 YSLEER. The CDR3 contains 15 residues. This clonotype was recorded at least ten times. This specimen was a blood sample, taken at baseline and on day 111 from a kidney transplant recipient. J is TRBJ1-1 and V is TRBV4-3; the match to TRBD1 covers 8 bases. This TCR was recovered from a male patient aged 25-45 years who had COVID-19 and was a kidney transplant recipient. Some T cells may trace back to the graft donor. The CDR3 protein is CASSQGTGWNTEAFF. In DNA, the CDR3 is TGCGCCAGCAGCCAAGGGACAGGGTGGAACACTGAAGCTTTCTTT.